The sequence of this T cell receptor (beta chain) was determined in a study of T cell repertoires in cytomegalovirus infection. Study overall: Carrying CMV and the relevant HLA type showed in public TCR beta signatures. Study-wide points: Adding up the frequency of public TCR beta families identified people who carried CMV plus the relevant HLA. HLA-C-restricted, CMV-specific TCR beta clonotypes were dominant ex vivo.

This clonotype was recorded at least ten times. The antigen is unknown. TCRdb independently ran MiXCR on the reads; one entry per CDR3 protein. The sample consists of about 210,000 distinct CDR3 sequences, roughly 6.5% of them appearing once. V was shortened by 0 bases and J by 4 bases, with 15 bases between the two germline ends. The V gene's germline CDR1 is MNHNS and CDR2 SASEGT. This CDR3 has 16 residues. The receptor comes from a human donor in good health (CMV status not recorded). Some clones in this sample may be carry-over from other donors' samples. The chain couples TRBV6-1 to TRBJ1-2; TRBD1 is a possible D gene (5 bases). Sequencing was done on a sample of PBMCs. The CDR3: CASSEAGAQTSYGYTF. CDR3 DNA: TGTGCCAGCAGTGAAGCAGGGGCCCAGACGAGCTATGGCTACACCTTC.